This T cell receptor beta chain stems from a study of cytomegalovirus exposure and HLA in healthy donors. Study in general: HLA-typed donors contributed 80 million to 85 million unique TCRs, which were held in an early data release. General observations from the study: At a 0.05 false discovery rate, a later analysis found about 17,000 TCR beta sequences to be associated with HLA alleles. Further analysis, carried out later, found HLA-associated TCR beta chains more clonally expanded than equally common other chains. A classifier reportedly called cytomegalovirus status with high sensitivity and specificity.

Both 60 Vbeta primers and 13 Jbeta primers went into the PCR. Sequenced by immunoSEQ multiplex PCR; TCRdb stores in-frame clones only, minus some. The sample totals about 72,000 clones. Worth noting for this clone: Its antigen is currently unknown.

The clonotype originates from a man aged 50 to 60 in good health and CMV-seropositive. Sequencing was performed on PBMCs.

CDR3 region: CASTPRQGARETQYF. The CDR3 DNA follows: TGTGCCAGCACCCCTAGACAGGGGGCGAGGGAGACCCAGTACTTC. The V gene is TRBV6-6, the J gene TRBJ2-5, with 10 bases aligning to TRBD1. V lost 7 bases to trimming and J lost 5 bases; unmatched junction nucleotides: 10. The CDR3 consists of 15 residues. Germline V gene data show CDR1 as MNHNY and CDR2 as SVGAGI (reference sequence).